There are many counts of the clone carrying this T cell receptor (beta chain). Its matching antigen is unknown. Documented time point: longitudinal time-point 3. Unsorted libraries were generated from 2 million PBMCs held at -80 degrees C. The record originates from a study of neurological immune-mediated disorders. Study-wide results and limits: The greatest TCR clonal expansion appeared in HTLV-1-associated myelopathy and the smallest, falling below healthy controls, in multiple sclerosis. No CDR3 amino acid sequences were shared by expanded clones across subjects, suggesting private repertoires in all groups.

Germline V gives CDR1 MNHEY, CDR2 SVGAGI. The CDR3 runs to 13 residues. Trimming removed 2 bases from V and 0 bases from J, with 5 bases in between. Sequencing runs each yielded over 200 million TCR-beta sequences from 15-18 subjects. TCRdb analysed the 5' RACE reads with MiXCR anew, one entry per CDR3 protein. The sample has more than 100,000 distinct CDR3 sequences; about a tenth are singletons. V is TRBV6-5 and J is TRBJ2-7, with D hard to call. Sequencing was done on a sample of PBMCs. This TCR was sampled from a female donor with HTLV-1-associated myelopathy (HAM/TSP). The CDR3 DNA reads as TGTGCCAGCAGTTACGGCTTCTCCTACGAGCAGTACTTC. It specifies CASSYGFSYEQYF.